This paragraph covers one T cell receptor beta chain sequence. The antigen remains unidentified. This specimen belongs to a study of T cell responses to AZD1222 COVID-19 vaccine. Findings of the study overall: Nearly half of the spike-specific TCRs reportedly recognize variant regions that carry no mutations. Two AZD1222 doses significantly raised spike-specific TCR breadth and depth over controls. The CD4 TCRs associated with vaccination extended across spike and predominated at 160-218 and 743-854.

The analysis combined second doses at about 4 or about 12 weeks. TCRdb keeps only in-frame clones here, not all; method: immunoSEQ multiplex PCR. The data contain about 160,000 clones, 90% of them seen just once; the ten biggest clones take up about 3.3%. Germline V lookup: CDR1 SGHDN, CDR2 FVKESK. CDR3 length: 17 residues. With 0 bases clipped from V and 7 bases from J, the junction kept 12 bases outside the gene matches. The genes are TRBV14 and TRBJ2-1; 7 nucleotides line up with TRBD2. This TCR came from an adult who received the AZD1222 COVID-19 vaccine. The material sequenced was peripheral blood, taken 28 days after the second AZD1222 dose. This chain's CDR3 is CASSQDWEGLGRNEQFF. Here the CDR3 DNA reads TGTGCCAGCAGCCAAGATTGGGAGGGTCTTGGTCGAAATGAGCAGTTCTTC. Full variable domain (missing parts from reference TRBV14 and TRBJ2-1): EAGVTQFPSHSVIEKGQTVTLRCDPISGHDNLYWYRRVMGKEIKFLLHFVKESKQDESGMPNNRFLAERTGGTYSTLKVQPAELEDSGVYFCASSQDWEGLGRNEQFFGPGTRLTVL.